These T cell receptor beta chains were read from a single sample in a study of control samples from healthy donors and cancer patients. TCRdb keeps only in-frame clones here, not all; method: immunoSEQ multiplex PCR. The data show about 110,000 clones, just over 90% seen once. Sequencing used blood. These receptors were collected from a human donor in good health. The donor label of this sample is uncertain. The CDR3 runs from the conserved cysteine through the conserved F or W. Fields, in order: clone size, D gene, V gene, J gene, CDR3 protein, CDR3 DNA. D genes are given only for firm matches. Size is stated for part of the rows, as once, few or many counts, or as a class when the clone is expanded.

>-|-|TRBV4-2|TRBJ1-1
CASSHPFKGGTEAFF
TGTGCCAGCAGCCACCCCTTTAAGGGAGGAACTGAAGCTTTCTTT
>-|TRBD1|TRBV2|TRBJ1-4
CASCREGQGNEKLFF
TGTGCCAGCTGCCGGGAGGGACAGGGTAATGAAAAACTGTTTTTT
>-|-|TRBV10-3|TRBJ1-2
CAITEDSLKDYTF
TGTGCCATCACCGAGGACAGCCTTAAAGACTACACCTTC
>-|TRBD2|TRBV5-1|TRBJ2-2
CASSLSSGVNTGELFF
TGCGCCAGCAGCTTGTCTAGCGGAGTGAACACCGGGGAGCTGTTTTTT
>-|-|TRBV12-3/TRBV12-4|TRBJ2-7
CASSLIGEQYF
TGTGCCAGCAGTTTAATCGGGGAGCAGTACTTC
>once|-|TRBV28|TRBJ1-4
CASSLRAGRREKLFF
TGTGCCAGCAGTTTACGTGCAGGGCGGAGGGAAAAACTGTTTTTT
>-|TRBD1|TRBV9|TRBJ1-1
CASSGTGVNTEAFF
TGTGCCAGCAGCGGGACAGGGGTGAACACTGAAGCTTTCTTT
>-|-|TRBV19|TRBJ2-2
CASKRQGGAGELFF
TGTGCCAGTAAGAGACAGGGAGGCGCCGGGGAGCTGTTTTTT
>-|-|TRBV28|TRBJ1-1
CASIWNTEAFF
TGTGCCAGCATTTGGAACACTGAAGCTTTCTTT
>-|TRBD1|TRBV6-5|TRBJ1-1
CASYPQGGTEAFF
TGTGCCAGCTATCCTCAGGGGGGCACTGAAGCTTTCTTT
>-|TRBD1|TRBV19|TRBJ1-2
CASSVTGGGYGYTF
TGTGCCAGTAGTGTCACAGGGGGCGGGTATGGCTACACCTTC
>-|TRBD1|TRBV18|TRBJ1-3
CASSLNRDSSGNTIYF
TGTGCCAGCTCACTCAACCGGGACAGCTCTGGAAACACCATATATTTT
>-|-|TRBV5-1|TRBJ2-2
CASSSLGELFF
TGCGCCAGCAGCTCCTTAGGGGAGCTGTTTTTT
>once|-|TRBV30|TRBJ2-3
CAWRYRSSVDTQYF
TGTGCCTGGAGGTACCGTAGCTCGGTAGATACGCAGTATTTT
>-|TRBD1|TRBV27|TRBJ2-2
CASRSQGAFGGELFF
TGTGCCAGCAGGTCCCAGGGGGCGTTCGGCGGGGAGCTGTTTTTT
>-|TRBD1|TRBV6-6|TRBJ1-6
CASSLGTVNPNSPLHF
TGTGCCAGCAGCCTCGGGACAGTCAATCCAAATTCACCCCTCCACTTT
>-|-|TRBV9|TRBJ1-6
CASSAVGSLNSPLHF
TGTGCCAGCAGCGCCGTGGGGAGTTTAAATTCACCCCTCCACTTT
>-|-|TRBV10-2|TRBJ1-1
CASSEGAGEAFF
TGCGCCAGCAGTGAAGGGGCGGGTGAAGCTTTCTTT
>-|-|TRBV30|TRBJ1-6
CAWSVRQGDSPLHF
TGTGCCTGGAGTGTACGTCAGGGCGATTCACCCCTCCACTTT
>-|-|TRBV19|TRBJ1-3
CASSRGPSSGNTIYF
TGTGCCAGTAGTCGGGGACCGAGCTCTGGAAACACCATATATTTT
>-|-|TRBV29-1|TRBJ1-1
CSVEGHGNTEAFF
TGCAGCGTTGAAGGACATGGGAACACTGAAGCTTTCTTT
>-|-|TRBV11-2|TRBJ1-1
CASSPGVPEAFF
TGTGCCAGCAGCCCAGGAGTCCCTGAAGCTTTCTTT
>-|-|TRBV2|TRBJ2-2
CASSDEVTGELFF
TGTGCCAGCAGTGATGAAGTCACCGGGGAGCTGTTTTTT
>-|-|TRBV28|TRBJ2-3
CASTSGGPSTDTQYF
TGTGCCAGCACCTCGGGGGGCCCCAGCACAGATACGCAGTATTTT
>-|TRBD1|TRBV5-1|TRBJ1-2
CASSSTGYGYTF
TGCGCCAGCAGCTCGACAGGGTATGGCTACACCTTC
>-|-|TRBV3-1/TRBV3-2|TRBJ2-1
CASSQDLGGVRFF
TGTGCCAGCAGCCAAGATTTGGGCGGGGTGCGGTTCTTC
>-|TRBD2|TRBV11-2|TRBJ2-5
CASSGRASGLQETQYF
TGTGCCAGCAGCGGGAGGGCTAGCGGTCTGCAAGAGACCCAGTACTTC
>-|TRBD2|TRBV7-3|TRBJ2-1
CASSLGLAGGEQFF
TGTGCCAGCAGCTTAGGACTAGCGGGGGGTGAGCAGTTCTTC
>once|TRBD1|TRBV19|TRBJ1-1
CASRSRDRGHYTEAFF
TGTGCCAGTAGGTCCCGGGACAGGGGGCATTACACTGAAGCTTTCTTT
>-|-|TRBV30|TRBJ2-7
CAWSVRRVSYEQYF
TGTGCCTGGAGTGTACGGCGGGTGTCCTACGAGCAGTACTTC
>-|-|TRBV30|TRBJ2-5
CAWSERGQTQYF
TGTGCCTGGAGTGAAAGGGGTCAGACCCAGTACTTC
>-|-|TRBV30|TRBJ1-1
CAWSATGGSEAFF
TGTGCCTGGAGCGCAACGGGTGGTTCTGAAGCTTTCTTT
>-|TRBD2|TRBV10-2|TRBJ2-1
CASRGSGGHNEQFF
TGCGCCAGCAGGGGTAGCGGGGGACACAATGAGCAGTTCTTC
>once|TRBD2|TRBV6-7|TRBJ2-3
CASRLAGRTDTQYF
TGTGCCAGCAGACTAGCGGGACGCACAGATACGCAGTATTTT
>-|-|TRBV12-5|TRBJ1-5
CASGPPEVLSGQPQHF
TGTGCTAGTGGCCCCCCGGAGGTCCTCTCGGGTCAGCCCCAGCATTTT
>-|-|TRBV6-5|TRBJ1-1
CASRNPQEAFF
TGTGCCAGCAGGAATCCTCAAGAAGCTTTCTTT
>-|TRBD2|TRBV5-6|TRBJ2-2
CASTDSGGPANTGELFF
TGTGCCAGCACCGATAGCGGGGGCCCCGCGAACACCGGGGAGCTGTTTTTT
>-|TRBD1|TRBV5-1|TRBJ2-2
CASSLTGLNTGELFF
TGCGCCAGCAGCCTGACAGGGTTGAACACCGGGGAGCTGTTTTTT
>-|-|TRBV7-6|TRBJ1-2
CASSVGHDYGYTF
TGTGCCAGCAGCGTGGGACATGATTATGGCTACACCTTC
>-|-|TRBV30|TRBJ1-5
CAWSPGSNQPQHF
TGTGCCTGGAGTCCAGGCAGCAATCAGCCCCAGCATTTT
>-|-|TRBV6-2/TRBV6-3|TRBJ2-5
CASSDVGGSATQYF
TGTGCCAGCAGTGACGTGGGGGGCTCGGCGACCCAGTACTTC
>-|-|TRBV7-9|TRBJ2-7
CASNRGGVLYEQYF
TGTGCCAGCAACCGGGGCGGGGTTCTCTACGAGCAGTACTTC
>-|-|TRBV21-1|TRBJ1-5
CASSGQRSNQPQHF
TGTGCCAGCAGCGGACAGAGGAGCAATCAGCCCCAGCATTTT
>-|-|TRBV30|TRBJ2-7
CAWNAGTSYEQYF
TGTGCCTGGAACGCAGGTACCTCCTACGAGCAGTACTTC
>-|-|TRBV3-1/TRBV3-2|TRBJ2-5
CASSQVDRKETQYF
TGTGCCAGCAGCCAAGTGGACAGAAAAGAGACCCAGTACTTC
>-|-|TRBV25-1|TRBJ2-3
CASRGGLVTDTQYF
TGTGCCAGCAGAGGGGGACTGGTCACAGATACGCAGTATTTT
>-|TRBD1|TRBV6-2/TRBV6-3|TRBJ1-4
CASSRTGGGEKLFF
TGTGCCAGCAGTCGAACAGGGGGGGGTGAAAAACTGTTTTTT
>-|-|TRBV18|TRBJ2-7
CASSPVETRGRNSYEQYF
TGTGCCAGCTCACCCGTTGAAACGAGGGGCCGGAACTCCTACGAGCAGTACTTC
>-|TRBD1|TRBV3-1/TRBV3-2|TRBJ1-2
CASSGTANGYTF
TGTGCCAGCAGTGGGACAGCTAATGGCTACACCTTC
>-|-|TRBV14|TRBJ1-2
CASSQDRSPDGYTF
TGTGCCAGCAGCCAAGATAGAAGTCCGGATGGCTACACCTTC
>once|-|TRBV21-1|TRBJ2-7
CASSKVHRACEQYF
TGTGCCAGCAGCAAAGTGCACAGGGCTTGTGAGCAGTACTTC